A selection of T cell receptor beta chains follows, all from one sample in a study of blood T cell repertoires in COVID-19. Assay: immunoSEQ multiplex PCR; the TCRdb copy retains only in-frame clones and omits some. Here the sample spans some 320,000 clones, about 88% being singletons. Material for sequencing was PBMCs or T cells enriched from blood (not recorded which). The source is a man between 60 and 75 years old who had recovered from COVID-19. Both conserved end residues are part of each CDR3. The D gene is left open where the match is weak. The size entry is marked missing in some rows and otherwise reads once, few, many or a size class.

V,size,J,D,CDR3
TRBV7-9,-,TRBJ2-7,TRBD1,CASSLSRQGSEQYF
TRBV7-2,-,TRBJ2-5,-,CASSLGGYQETQYF
TRBV4-1,-,TRBJ2-7,TRBD1,CASSQAAGTGTYEQYF
TRBV29-1,-,TRBJ1-1,-,CSVDVGAYTEAFF
TRBV28,few,TRBJ1-2,-,CASSIPRTNYGYTF
TRBV20-1,few,TRBJ2-5,-,CSAEWAETQYF
TRBV5-5,-,TRBJ1-4,-,CASSLARGGEKLFF
TRBV15,-,TRBJ2-3,TRBD2,CATSTPWIAGGTDTQYF
TRBV6-5,-,TRBJ2-1,TRBD1,CASTRQGWTSEQFF
TRBV19,-,TRBJ2-7,TRBD1,CASSTGQGAYEQYF
TRBV5-4,-,TRBJ1-1,TRBD1,CASSLQGLGTEAFF
TRBV5-1,-,TRBJ2-6,TRBD1,CASSVDRASGANVLTF
TRBV11-2,-,TRBJ1-2,TRBD1,CASSPGGSYTF
TRBV5-4,few,TRBJ2-7,-,CASSPRDISYEQYF
TRBV7-9,-,TRBJ2-1,TRBD1,CASSLAPGTEGLRNEQFF
TRBV7-5,-,TRBJ2-2,-,CARSYRVAGTTGELFF
TRBV9,many,TRBJ1-2,-,CASSLAAGIGDGYGYTF
TRBV2,-,TRBJ2-7,-,CASSVGGTISYEQYF
TRBV29-1,-,TRBJ1-2,TRBD1,CSVENRGSYGYTF
TRBV6-2/TRBV6-3,once,TRBJ2-5,-,CASSYGGHLQETQYF
TRBV27,-,TRBJ2-5,TRBD1,CASRSGQGTQETQYF
TRBV9,-,TRBJ1-6,-,CASSGTDSLNSPLHF
TRBV11-3,once,TRBJ2-5,-,CASSRDGGVQETQYF
TRBV7-3,-,TRBJ1-1,TRBD1,CASSLRQGYRAFF
TRBV6-5,-,TRBJ2-3,-,CASRAARLDPQYF
TRBV5-1,once,TRBJ1-5,-,CASSEQSNQPQHF
TRBV6-5,-,TRBJ2-7,TRBD1,CASSYAGTATYEQYF
TRBV11-2,-,TRBJ2-5,TRBD2,CASSWTSGREETQYF
TRBV12-3/TRBV12-4,-,TRBJ2-1,-,CASSPLGNEQFF
TRBV24-1,-,TRBJ1-2,-,CATSERGSRGYTF
TRBV9,-,TRBJ2-1,TRBD2,CASSPRGLTGPYNEQFF
TRBV4-1,few,TRBJ2-2,TRBD2,CASRPSGGTFGELFF
TRBV6-2/TRBV6-3,-,TRBJ2-1,TRBD2,CASSYSLAGGQDEQFF
TRBV5-4,-,TRBJ1-1,-,CASSLGGPGNTEAFF
TRBV12-3/TRBV12-4,-,TRBJ1-5,-,CASSESNQPQHF
TRBV7-2,-,TRBJ1-5,-,CASSLVNIGNQPQHF
TRBV7-6,-,TRBJ1-1,TRBD1,CASSAGGQTLLLNTEAFF
TRBV12-3/TRBV12-4,-,TRBJ2-4,-,CASSLRSKNIQYF
TRBV27,-,TRBJ2-3,-,CASSRQYSTDTQYF
TRBV27,-,TRBJ2-7,-,CASSSSYEQYF
TRBV7-9,-,TRBJ1-3,-,CASTDRSSGNTIYF
TRBV19,-,TRBJ2-1,TRBD2,CASSQRGGSYNEQFF
TRBV30,once,TRBJ2-7,-,CAWKIMGFSGSSSYEQYF
TRBV30,-,TRBJ1-6,-,CAWTPRTDNSPLHF
TRBV19,-,TRBJ1-4,TRBD1,CASSIEDRVGEKLFF
TRBV5-4,-,TRBJ1-6,-,CASSLGQTKTSSYNSPLHF
TRBV19,-,TRBJ1-5,-,CASSTPYSNQPQHF
TRBV13,-,TRBJ2-1,TRBD2,CASKLGGRAFNEQFF
TRBV11-3,-,TRBJ2-1,TRBD2,CASSQRTSGSNEQFF
TRBV7-3,-,TRBJ2-1,TRBD2,CASSRGRSTDEQFF
TRBV6-6,-,TRBJ2-1,TRBD2,CASSYRTSYEQFF
TRBV10-3,few,TRBJ2-1,-,CAISELKYNEQFF